This entry features one TCR beta chain sequence. Its antigen is as yet unknown. TCRdb's table, derived via immunoSEQ multiplex PCR, lists solely in-frame clones and lacks some. Of around 160,000 clones detected, approximately 89% appear once; the ten largest clones hold over 12%. The entry originates in a study of T cell responses to AZD1222 COVID-19 vaccine. The study's findings and limits: There were mostly white British donors and more females than males, and clonal diversity was possibly underestimated.

The ends lost 10 bases at V and 0 bases at J; junction bases unmatched: 4. CDR1 is LNHDA and CDR2 is SQIVND in the germline V gene (reference sequence). This CDR3 is 13 amino acids long. The sample in question was peripheral blood, obtained on day 0 of AZD1222 vaccination. The receptor's source is an adult in good health. V is TRBV19 and J is TRBJ1-1; the match to TRBD1 covers 8 bases. The CDR3 DNA sequence: TGTGCCACGGCAGGGGGCCTGAACACTGAAGCTTTCTTT. This encodes CATAGGLNTEAFF.